Following are 9 T cell receptor beta chains from one sample sequenced in a study of shared clonotypes between healthy human individuals. This table comes from immunoSEQ multiplex PCR, and its TCRdb copy is limited to in-frame clones, with some not included. The sample contains roughly 500,000 clones, roughly four fifths of which appear only once. Sequencing input: PBMCs. The receptors derive from a woman between 40 and 50 years old in good health. Some clones in this sample may be carry-over from other donors' samples.

This chain connects TRBV6-5 to TRBJ2-3; TRBD2 is a possible D gene (5 bases). V lost 6 bases to trimming and J lost 1 base, with 11 bases between them. The CDR3 extends over 14 amino acids. The V gene's germline CDR1 is MNHEY and CDR2 SVGAGI. CDR3 protein: CASSRGSGTDTQYF. As DNA, the CDR3 is TGTGCCAGCAGCCGGGGTTCGGGCACAGATACGCAGTATTTT.

The count of this clone is one. The chain carries TRBV30 and TRBJ1-2; D call uncertain. In germline, CDR1 is GTSNPN, CDR2 SVGIG (reference sequence). This CDR3 contains 13 residues. Deletions cut 4 bases from V and 2 bases from J, with 11 bases between. DNA for the CDR3: TGTGCCTGGAAGTTGGGGTCGAACTATGGCTACACCTTC. This sequence encodes CAWKLGSNYGYTF.

V is TRBV6-4 and J is TRBJ2-2, with D unclear. Looked up from germline, CDR1 is MRHNA and CDR2 is SNTAGT. The CDR3 extends over 13 amino acids. Trimming shortened V by 4 bases and J by 5 bases, and 8 bases separated the two germline ends. The CDR3 coding sequence is TGTGCCAGCAGTGTACGTGGAACCGGGGAGCTGTTTTTT. The encoded protein is CASSVRGTGELFF.

This clone has a single count. The genes are TRBV21-1 and TRBJ2-7; no DNA check was done on the table's D call, TRBD1. TRBV21-1 is marked as a pseudogene. The CDR3 loop spans 13 amino acids. In DNA form, the CDR3 reads TGTGCCAGCGGGGACAGGTATCGCTACGAGCAGTACTTC. It yields the protein CASGDRYRYEQYF.

This clone was detected many times. V gene TRBV10-3 combines with J gene TRBJ1-2; TRBD1 matches at 7 bases. J gave up 7 bases and V 3 bases, and 8 bases lay outside the gene matches. The CDR3 is 14 residues long. CDR1 and CDR2 from the germline V gene are ENHRY and SYGVKD. The CDR3 sequence is CAISDRQGVGGYTF. The DNA of the CDR3 is TGTGCCATCAGTGACAGGCAGGGGGTCGGTGGCTACACCTTC.

J is TRBJ1-2 and V is TRBV28; TRBD1 aligns across 8 bases. The junction had 11 bases not matched to a gene; V was cut back by 5 bases and J by 3 bases. CDR1 and CDR2 (germline): MDHEN, SYDVKM. This CDR3 contains 16 residues. For the CDR3, the DNA is TGTGCCAGCAGTCCAGGGGCAGGGGGCAAGGACTATGGCTACACCTTC. Protein: CASSPGAGGKDYGYTF.

This clone turned up a few times. J is TRBJ2-7 and V is TRBV28; D unclear. CDR1 and CDR2 (germline): MDHEN, SYDVKM. The CDR3 runs to 15 residues. With 5 bases removed from V and 0 bases from J, the gap between germline ends came to 14 bases. The CDR3 here is CASSSRTASSYEQYF. The CDR3 region has the DNA TGTGCCAGCAGTAGCCGGACGGCGAGCTCCTACGAGCAGTACTTC.

The V gene is TRBV28, the J gene TRBJ2-7; TRBD2 matches at 12 bases. The trim removed 5 bases at V and 6 bases at J, leaving 14 bases unmatched. The CDR3 is 17 amino acids. CDR1 MDHEN and CDR2 SYDVKM come from the germline V gene. CDR3 residues: CASSPPRTTSGRSEQYF. DNA of the CDR3: TGTGCCAGCAGTCCCCCACGGACGACTAGCGGGAGAAGCGAGCAGTACTTC.

This clone turned up a few times. This sequence joins TRBV7-9 and TRBJ2-5, with TRBD1 matching over 9 bases. Trimming took 0 bases from V and 11 from J; bases not matched to a gene: 4. Germline CDR1 is SEHNR and CDR2 is FQNEAQ (reference sequence). The CDR3 covers 13 residues. As DNA, the CDR3 is TGTGCCAGCAGCTTAGCCCCGGGACAGGGACAGTACTTC. This translates into CASSLAPGQGQYF.